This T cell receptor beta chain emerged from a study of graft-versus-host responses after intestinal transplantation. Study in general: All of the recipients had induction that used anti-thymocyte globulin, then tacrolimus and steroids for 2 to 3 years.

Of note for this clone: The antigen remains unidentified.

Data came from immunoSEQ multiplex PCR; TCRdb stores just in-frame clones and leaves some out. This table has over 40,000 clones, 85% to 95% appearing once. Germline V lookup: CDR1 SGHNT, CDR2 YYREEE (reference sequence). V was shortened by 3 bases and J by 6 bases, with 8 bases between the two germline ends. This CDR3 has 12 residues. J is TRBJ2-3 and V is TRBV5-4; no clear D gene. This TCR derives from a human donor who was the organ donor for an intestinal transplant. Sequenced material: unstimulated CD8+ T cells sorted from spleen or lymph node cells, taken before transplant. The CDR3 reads CASSSHLDTQYF. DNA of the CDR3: TGTGCCAGCAGCTCCCATCTGGATACGCAGTATTTT.